Listed below are T cell receptor beta chains from one sample, sequenced in a study of T cell responses to AZD1222 COVID-19 vaccine. The data were produced by immunoSEQ multiplex PCR, yet TCRdb's version contains in-frame clones alone and is incomplete. The sample has approximately 90,000 clones; 86% are singletons. Material: peripheral blood, obtained on day 0 of AZD1222 vaccination. The receptors shown here come from an adult in good health. Both conserved end residues are part of each CDR3. D genes are given only for firm matches. Part of the rows lack a size; the others show once, few, many or a class for expanded clones.

NA	TRBD2	TRBJ2-3	TRBV5-1	TGCGCCTCGGGTAGCGGGAGTGGAGATACGCAGTATTTT	CASGSGSGDTQYF
few	TRBD1	TRBJ1-1	TRBV29-1	TGCAGCGTTGACCCGGGGGGACAGTCTTTCTTT	CSVDPGGQSFF
NA	TRBD2	TRBJ2-5	TRBV28	TGTGCCAGCGGTTGGACTAGCGGGTCCCTGTACCAAGAGACCCAGTACTTC	CASGWTSGSLYQETQYF
NA	NA	TRBJ2-7	TRBV6-5	TGTGCCAGCAGTTATGTGGGGGGCTACGAGCAGTACTTC	CASSYVGGYEQYF
NA	TRBD1	TRBJ2-7	TRBV28	TGTGCCCTCGGGGGACAGGGCTCCTACGAGCAGTACTTC	CALGGQGSYEQYF
NA	NA	TRBJ2-3	TRBV28	TGTGCCAGCAGTTTAAGTTCAGGGGCAGATACGCAGTATTTT	CASSLSSGADTQYF
NA	NA	TRBJ1-2	TRBV5-6	TGTGCCAGCAGCCAGGGTGGTGGCTACACCTTC	CASSQGGGYTF
NA	NA	TRBJ2-1	TRBV5-4	TGTGCCAGCAGATGGGACTCAGCATACGGTGAGCAGTTCTTC	CASRWDSAYGEQFF
NA	NA	TRBJ2-7	TRBV7-2	TGTGCCAGCAGCTTAGCACAGGGCATATCCTACGAGCAGTACTTC	CASSLAQGISYEQYF
few	TRBD2	TRBJ2-7	TRBV11-2	TGTGCCAGCAGCTTAGGGGGGGGCTCCTACGAGCAGTACTTC	CASSLGGGSYEQYF
NA	TRBD2	TRBJ2-5	TRBV9	TGTGCCAGCAGCGGAGGGACTAGGGGGGCCAAAGAGACCCAGTACTTC	CASSGGTRGAKETQYF
NA	NA	TRBJ2-7	TRBV24-1	TGTGCCACCAGTAGTGACAAACCCTACGAGCAGTACTTC	CATSSDKPYEQYF
NA	NA	TRBJ2-5	TRBV12-5	TGTGCTAGTGGTTTGGGAGGGACGGACCAAGAGACCCAGTACTTC	CASGLGGTDQETQYF
NA	NA	TRBJ2-5	TRBV11-2	TGTGCCAGCAGCGTCGCAGGGTGGAGGGAGACCCAGTACTTC	CASSVAGWRETQYF
NA	NA	TRBJ1-3	TRBV5-4	TGTGCCAGCAGCTTCCCTGAGGGCGCTGGAAACACCATATATTTT	CASSFPEGAGNTIYF
once	TRBD2	TRBJ2-7	TRBV20-1	TGCAGTGCTAGAGGTCAGACTAGCGGGGGCTTC	CSARGQTSGGF
NA	NA	TRBJ2-2	TRBV18	TGTGCCAGCTCACAAGGCCCAGGCGTTAACACCGGGGAGCTGTTTTTT	CASSQGPGVNTGELFF
NA	TRBD1	TRBJ2-5	TRBV9	TGTGCCAGCGGAGCGAACCGGGACAGTTACATTGGAGAGACCCAGTACTTC	CASGANRDSYIGETQYF
NA	NA	TRBJ2-5	TRBV7-3	TGTGCCAGCAGCTTAACCCGGGACTCCCAAGAGACCCAGTACTTC	CASSLTRDSQETQYF
once	TRBD1	TRBJ1-4	TRBV7-9	TGTGCCAGCAGCGGACTAGGCAGGGGGCAGGAAAAACTGTTTTTT	CASSGLGRGQEKLFF
NA	NA	TRBJ2-7	TRBV7-8	TGTGCCAGCAGCTTAGACCGCAATCACGAGCAGTACTTC	CASSLDRNHEQYF
NA	NA	TRBJ2-7	TRBV3-1/TRBV3-2	TGTGCCAGCAGCCAAGATAACAGCCCCTACGAGCAGTACTTC	CASSQDNSPYEQYF
NA	TRBD2	TRBJ2-7	TRBV5-1	TGCGCCAGCAGCTTGGGTCCTAGCGGAGCAAGCTCCTACGAGCAGTACTTC	CASSLGPSGASSYEQYF
NA	NA	TRBJ2-2	TRBV23-1	TGCGCCAGCAGTCAAGGGAATACCGGGGAGCTGTTTTTT	CASSQGNTGELFF
NA	TRBD2	TRBJ2-3	TRBV7-3	TGTGCCAGCAGCCCCCAGAGCGGGAGGGGTTTAAATACGCAGTATTTT	CASSPQSGRGLNTQYF
few	NA	TRBJ1-3	TRBV3-1/TRBV3-2	TGTGCCAGCAGCCAAGGACTGGGGAACTCTGGAAACACCATATATTTT	CASSQGLGNSGNTIYF
few	NA	TRBJ1-1	TRBV7-2	TGTGCCAGCAGCTTAGCGGGAGGTTTCACTGAAGCTTTCTTT	CASSLAGGFTEAFF
NA	TRBD2	TRBJ2-4	TRBV15	TGTGCCACCAGCAGAGAGAAGCTAGCGGAGCTAGCCAAAAACATTCAGTACTTC	CATSREKLAELAKNIQYF
NA	NA	TRBJ2-2	TRBV18	TGTGCCAGCTCACCTTGGTTGATGGAGGACACCGGGGAGCTGTTTTTT	CASSPWLMEDTGELFF
NA	NA	TRBJ2-7	TRBV7-2	TGTGCCAGCAGCCAGTACGGGACGCTGAGCTCCTACGAGCAGTACTTC	CASSQYGTLSSYEQYF
NA	NA	TRBJ1-1	TRBV6-9	TGTGCCAGCACCACGTCGTCACATCGGGTCAACACTGAAGCTTTCTTT	CASTTSSHRVNTEAFF
NA	NA	TRBJ2-2	TRBV4-1	TGCGCCAGCAGCCAAGATCACCTCGGGCGGGGGAACACCGGGGAGCTGTTTTTT	CASSQDHLGRGNTGELFF
NA	NA	TRBJ2-2	TRBV7-2	TGTGCCAGCAGCTTGGGGGCCGGGGAGCTGTTTTTT	CASSLGAGELFF
NA	NA	TRBJ1-6	TRBV11-3	TGTGCCAGCAGCTCATGGACAGAGAATTCACCCCTCCACTTT	CASSSWTENSPLHF
NA	NA	TRBJ2-7	TRBV2	TGTGCCAGCAGTGGGTGGCCCACCTACGAGCAGTACTTC	CASSGWPTYEQYF
NA	NA	TRBJ2-7	TRBV11-2	TGTGCCAGCAGCTTAGTAGTCACAGGGTCGGACGAGCAGTACTTC	CASSLVVTGSDEQYF
NA	NA	TRBJ1-2	TRBV6-5	TGTGCCAGCAGTTACTCAGGCAGGACTAACTATGGCTACACCTTC	CASSYSGRTNYGYTF
NA	NA	TRBJ2-2	TRBV28	TGTGCCAGCAGTTCCCCGGGTACCGCGAACACCGGGGAGCTGTTTTTT	CASSSPGTANTGELFF
few	NA	TRBJ2-1	TRBV4-3	TGCGCCAGCAGCCCCTATCCGGGGGGCGATGAGCAGTTCTTC	CASSPYPGGDEQFF
NA	NA	TRBJ2-7	TRBV19	TGTGCCAGTAAACGTGCGGATTCCTACGAGCAGTACTTC	CASKRADSYEQYF
NA	TRBD2	TRBJ2-5	TRBV6-2/TRBV6-3	TGTGCCAGCAGTCGACTAGCGGGAGTGGGGCAAGAGACCCAGTACTTC	CASSRLAGVGQETQYF
NA	NA	TRBJ2-5	TRBV18	TGTGCCAGCTCACCAGACAGGATTGGGGAGACCCAGTACTTC	CASSPDRIGETQYF
NA	NA	TRBJ2-7	TRBV5-1	TGCGCCAGCAGCTTGGAGTCCCACGAGCAGTACTTC	CASSLESHEQYF
NA	NA	TRBJ1-1	TRBV21-1	TGTGCCAGCAGCGCCTTAAGGGGCAGGGAGTTTCCGAACACTGAAGCTTTCTTT	CASSALRGREFPNTEAFF
NA	NA	TRBJ1-2	TRBV6-5	TGTGCCAGCAGTTACCCCGGGGGATTCGGTGGCTACACCTTC	CASSYPGGFGGYTF
NA	NA	TRBJ2-7	TRBV11-2	TGTGCCAGCAGCCATGAAGGGAAGTGGCTGTACTTC	CASSHEGKWLYF
once	NA	TRBJ2-7	TRBV4-1	TGCGCCAGCAGCCCCCTGGGGGGAGAGGGCGAGCAGTACTTC	CASSPLGGEGEQYF
NA	NA	TRBJ2-7	TRBV3-1/TRBV3-2	TGTGCCAGCAGCCAAGGGGCCGAGCAGTACTTC	CASSQGAEQYF
NA	NA	TRBJ2-1	TRBV29-1	TGCAGCGCGCCCGGCTACAATGAGCAGTTCTTC	CSAPGYNEQFF
NA	TRBD1	TRBJ1-4	TRBV28	TGTGCCAGCAGTACCCGACAGGGAGGGGGTGAAAAACTGTTTTTT	CASSTRQGGGEKLFF
NA	TRBD1	TRBJ2-7	TRBV29-1	TGCAGCGTTCAATTGGGACAGGGAGTTTCCTACGAGCAGTACTTC	CSVQLGQGVSYEQYF
NA	NA	TRBJ2-3	TRBV7-9	TGTGCCGGAGTACAGGGAGGGGGCACAGATACGCAGTATTTT	CAGVQGGGTDTQYF
NA	NA	TRBJ1-1	TRBV19	TGTGCCAGTAAAAGGACGGGGGTTGAGGTCACTGAAGCTTTCTTT	CASKRTGVEVTEAFF
NA	NA	TRBJ2-5	TRBV6-2/TRBV6-3	TGTGCCAGCAGTTACTCGGGAGCTGGCCAAGAGACCCAGTACTTC	CASSYSGAGQETQYF
NA	TRBD2	TRBJ2-5	TRBV7-2	TGTGCCAGCAGCGGACGAGCGGGAGAAGAAGAGACCCAGTACTTC	CASSGRAGEEETQYF
NA	NA	TRBJ2-3	TRBV10-3	TGTGCCATCAGTGGGCGTGATGTCACAGATACGCAGTATTTT	CAISGRDVTDTQYF